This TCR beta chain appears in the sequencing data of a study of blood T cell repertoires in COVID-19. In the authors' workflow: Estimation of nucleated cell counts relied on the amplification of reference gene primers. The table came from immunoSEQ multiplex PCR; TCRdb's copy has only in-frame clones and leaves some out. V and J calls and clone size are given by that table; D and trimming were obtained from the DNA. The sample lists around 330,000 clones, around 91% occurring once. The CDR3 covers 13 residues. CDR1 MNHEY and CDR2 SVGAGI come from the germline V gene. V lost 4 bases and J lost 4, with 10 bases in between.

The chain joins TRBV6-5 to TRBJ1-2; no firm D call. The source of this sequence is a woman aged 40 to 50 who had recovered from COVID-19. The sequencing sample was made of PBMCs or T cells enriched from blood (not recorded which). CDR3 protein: CASSFTNSYGYTF. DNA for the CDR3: TGTGCCAGCAGTTTCACGAACTCCTATGGCTACACCTTC.